The rows below give T cell receptor beta chains drawn from one sample of a study of blood T cell repertoires in COVID-19. This table comes from immunoSEQ multiplex PCR, and its TCRdb copy is limited to in-frame clones, with some not included. In the table there are around 270,000 clones, roughly 80% of which are singletons. The sequenced material came from peripheral blood. The receptors derive from a man between 60 and 75 years old with acute or convalescent COVID-19. Each CDR3 is given with its conserved first and last residue. D genes are given only for firm matches. Clone size is not always given. Where it is, it says once, few, many or a class for expanded clones.

v_gene	len	d_gene	j_gene	abundance	CDR3aa	CDR3nt
TRBV3-1/TRBV3-2	16	TRBD1	TRBJ1-3	-	CASSSDRAPSGNTIYF	TGTGCCAGCAGCTCTGACAGGGCCCCTTCTGGAAACACCATATATTTT
TRBV18	13	TRBD1	TRBJ1-1	-	CASSSGTGNEAFF	TGTGCCAGCTCTTCCGGGACAGGGAATGAAGCTTTCTTT
TRBV27	16	TRBD1	TRBJ1-5	few	CASSPRQGTSNQPQHF	TGTGCCAGCAGTCCCCGACAGGGCACTAGCAATCAGCCCCAGCATTTT
TRBV11-2	14	TRBD1	TRBJ1-2	-	CASSPVDRVVGYTF	TGTGCCAGCAGCCCTGTGGACAGGGTGGTTGGCTACACCTTC
TRBV9	13	-	TRBJ2-3	-	CASRGTGTDTQYF	TGTGCCAGCAGAGGCACCGGGACAGATACGCAGTATTTT
TRBV2	14	-	TRBJ1-1	-	CASSESQVHTEAFF	TGTGCCAGCAGTGAATCGCAGGTACACACTGAAGCTTTCTTT
TRBV5-8	12	-	TRBJ1-3	-	CASSLQGYTIYF	TGTGCCAGCAGCTTGCAGGGATACACCATATATTTT
TRBV6-5	12	-	TRBJ2-1	-	CASRTRYNEQFF	TGTGCCAGCAGGACCAGGTACAATGAGCAGTTCTTC
TRBV12-3/TRBV12-4	13	-	TRBJ1-2	-	CASSDSFYYGYTF	TGTGCCAGCAGCGACAGTTTCTACTATGGCTACACCTTC
TRBV24-1	16	-	TRBJ2-5	-	CATSDSAARGQETQYF	TGTGCCACCAGTGATTCCGCGGCCAGGGGCCAAGAGACCCAGTACTTC
TRBV2	14	TRBD1	TRBJ1-2	-	CASWTGMGGDGYTF	TGTGCCAGCTGGACAGGGATGGGAGGGGATGGCTACACCTTC
TRBV19	19	TRBD1	TRBJ2-2	once	CASSIAPGQTGANTGELFF	TGTGCCAGTAGTATAGCTCCGGGACAGACAGGGGCGAACACCGGGGAGCTGTTTTTT
TRBV10-3	17	TRBD1	TRBJ1-1	few	CAISEPGTGTMNTEAFF	TGTGCCATCAGTGAGCCCGGGACAGGGACCATGAACACTGAAGCTTTCTTT
TRBV27	15	TRBD1	TRBJ2-7	-	CASSLGTGSFYEQYF	TGTGCCAGCAGTTTGGGGACAGGTTCTTTCTACGAGCAGTACTTC
TRBV7-2	15	TRBD2	TRBJ2-1	-	CASSSTSGFYNEQFF	TGTGCCAGCAGCTCGACTAGCGGGTTCTACAATGAGCAGTTCTTC
TRBV9	15	TRBD1	TRBJ1-2	once	CASSVAGTGTYGYTF	TGTGCCAGCAGCGTAGCTGGGACAGGCACCTATGGCTACACCTTC
TRBV3-1/TRBV3-2	16	-	TRBJ1-4	-	CASSQGLGRNNEKLFF	TGTGCCAGCAGCCAAGGTTTGGGGAGAAATAATGAAAAACTGTTTTTT
TRBV2	14	-	TRBJ1-6	few	CASSERQGRSPLHF	TGTGCCAGCAGTGAACGTCAGGGCCGTTCACCCCTCCACTTT
TRBV30	19	TRBD2	TRBJ2-1	-	CAWNTPPGLAGGLYNEQFF	TGTGCCTGGAATACGCCCCCGGGACTAGCGGGGGGGTTATACAATGAGCAGTTCTTC
TRBV7-6	16	TRBD2	TRBJ2-5	-	CASSLPPLAGAGTQYF	TGTGCCAGCAGCTTACCGCCTTTAGCGGGGGCCGGGACCCAGTACTTC
TRBV4-2	19	TRBD1	TRBJ1-6	-	CASSKIGGDPLYENSPLHF	TGTGCCAGCAGTAAGATAGGGGGCGATCCTCTTTACGAGAATTCACCCCTCCACTTT
TRBV5-4	12	-	TRBJ1-1	-	CASSLERGGAFF	TGTGCCAGCAGCTTGGAGCGTGGTGGAGCTTTCTTT
TRBV7-9	15	TRBD1	TRBJ1-3	-	CASSSDRVSGNTIYF	TGTGCCAGCAGCTCCGACAGGGTCTCTGGAAACACCATATATTTT
TRBV28	17	TRBD2	TRBJ2-5	-	CASSKRLGRVRGETQYF	TGTGCCAGCAGCAAACGCCTGGGGAGGGTTAGGGGAGAGACCCAGTACTTC
TRBV28	15	TRBD1	TRBJ2-3	-	CASSRGTGNTDTQYF	TGTGCCAGCAGTCGCGGGACAGGCAACACAGATACGCAGTATTTT
TRBV7-3	15	TRBD2	TRBJ2-3	once	CASSLGSGRPDTQYF	TGTGCCAGCAGCTTAGGTAGCGGGAGGCCAGATACGCAGTATTTT
TRBV7-3	13	-	TRBJ2-1	-	CASSRDTYNEQFF	TGTGCCAGCAGCAGGGACACATACAATGAGCAGTTCTTC
TRBV7-3	15	-	TRBJ2-2	-	CASSSQGLRTGELFF	TGTGCCAGCAGCTCCCAGGGTTTAAGAACCGGGGAGCTGTTTTTT
TRBV10-3	12	-	TRBJ2-1	-	CAISGRDNEQFF	TGTGCCATCAGTGGACGGGACAATGAGCAGTTCTTC
TRBV7-3	15	-	TRBJ1-2	-	CASSLTGTGDYGYTF	TGTGCCAGCAGCTTAACAGGGACGGGGGACTATGGCTACACCTTC
TRBV9	16	TRBD2	TRBJ2-3	-	CASSARGGQSTDTQYF	TGTGCCAGCAGCGCCCGGGGGGGCCAGTCAACAGATACGCAGTATTTT
TRBV9	14	-	TRBJ2-5	-	CASSVGGHKETQYF	TGTGCCAGCAGCGTAGGAGGACACAAAGAGACCCAGTACTTC
TRBV6-5	14	-	TRBJ1-4	-	CASRKGGRDEKLFF	TGTGCCAGCAGGAAAGGGGGACGGGATGAAAAACTGTTTTTT
TRBV2	15	TRBD1	TRBJ2-5	-	CASRGDRGAVETQYF	TGTGCCAGCAGGGGGGACAGGGGGGCTGTAGAGACCCAGTACTTC
TRBV18	15	TRBD1	TRBJ1-1	once	CASSPKGARVTEAFF	TGTGCCAGCTCACCGAAGGGGGCGCGGGTCACTGAAGCTTTCTTT
TRBV30	15	TRBD1	TRBJ1-3	-	CAWSTGTASGNTIYF	TGTGCCTGGAGTACCGGGACAGCCTCTGGAAACACCATATATTTT
TRBV9	14	TRBD1	TRBJ2-5	-	CASSVEGAGETQYF	TGTGCCAGCAGCGTAGAGGGGGCTGGGGAGACCCAGTACTTC
TRBV19	18	-	TRBJ1-6	-	CASRTSGARGSYNSPLHF	TGTGCCAGTAGAACCTCCGGGGCCAGGGGCTCCTATAATTCACCCCTCCACTTT
TRBV3-1/TRBV3-2	16	TRBD1	TRBJ2-7	-	CASSQGQGNPYYEQYF	TGTGCCAGCAGCCAAGGACAGGGAAATCCATACTACGAGCAGTACTTC
TRBV7-3	15	TRBD2	TRBJ2-1	once	CASSSGTSGSDEQFF	TGTGCCAGCAGCTCCGGGACTAGCGGGAGCGATGAGCAGTTCTTC
TRBV25-1	14	TRBD1	TRBJ1-2	-	CASSHRDRGGGYTF	TGTGCCAGCAGTCACCGGGACAGGGGTGGCGGCTACACCTTC
TRBV18	15	TRBD1	TRBJ2-7	-	CASSPRGQSSYEQYF	TGTGCCAGCTCACCACGGGGACAGAGCTCCTACGAGCAGTACTTC
TRBV7-6	15	-	TRBJ2-5	-	CASSLRTRVVETQYF	TGTGCCAGCAGCTTACGGACCAGGGTCGTAGAGACCCAGTACTTC
TRBV11-2	13	-	TRBJ1-6	-	CASSLETGTPLHF	TGTGCCAGCAGCTTAGAGACAGGTACACCCCTCCACTTT
TRBV6-5	13	-	TRBJ1-1	once	CASSQNRDTEAFF	TGTGCCAGCAGCCAGAACAGGGATACTGAAGCTTTCTTT
TRBV6-4	16	-	TRBJ2-2	-	CASKRDGGAGTGELFF	TGTGCCAGCAAAAGGGACGGCGGGGCAGGCACCGGGGAGCTGTTTTTT
TRBV19	13	-	TRBJ1-5	-	CASRGSSGQPQHF	TGTGCCAGTCGGGGAAGTAGCGGGCAGCCCCAGCATTTT
TRBV7-9	16	-	TRBJ1-2	-	CASSSSGVWGNYGYTF	TGTGCCAGCAGCTCAAGCGGGGTATGGGGCAACTATGGCTACACCTTC
TRBV27	16	TRBD2	TRBJ2-7	-	CASSTRTSGSSTLQYF	TGTGCCAGCAGTACAAGGACTAGCGGGAGTTCTACGCTTCAGTACTTC